The subject of this entry is one T cell receptor (beta chain). V gave up 5 bases and J gave up 8 bases; unmatched junction bases: 7. This CDR3 is 12 amino acids long. In germline, CDR1 is GTSNPN, CDR2 SVGIG (reference sequence). The entry originates in a study of cytomegalovirus exposure and HLA in healthy donors. PCR was performed using 60 Vbeta and 13 Jbeta primers. Profiling relied on immunoSEQ multiplex PCR, and the TCRdb table lists in-frame clones only, not all of them. The table lists roughly 200,000 clones. The rearrangement uses TRBV30 and TRBJ1-2; 8 bases are shared with TRBD1. This TCR was recovered from a girl aged 2 to 9 in good health and CMV-seropositive. Material for sequencing was PBMCs. CDR3 region: CAWAGGRRGYTF. Here the CDR3 DNA reads TGTGCCTGGGCAGGGGGCAGGCGAGGCTACACCTTC.